This T cell receptor (beta chain) originates from a study of CD4 T cell repertoires in COVID-19. Libraries were prepared by immunoSEQ multiplex PCR; TCRdb keeps only in-frame clonotypes and omits some of them. The sample yields about 22,000 clones, 80% to 90% seen once. Comments on this clone: Antigen unknown.

No culture step preceded sequencing of the ex vivo isolated memory T cells. This CDR3 region has 14 residues. The V end lost 5 bases, the J end lost 2 bases, and 12 bases lay between the germline ends. The germline V gene has CDR1 SGHNT and CDR2 YENEEA. Study-wide findings and caveats: Suggested intraclonal diversification: top SARS-CoV-2-reactive clonotypes appeared in two or three memory subsets. Some SARS-CoV-2 clonotypes, between about 6.5 and 26%, recurred in SARS-CoV and/or HKU1 cultures.

The chain links TRBV11-3 to TRBJ1-1; the D is unclear. This clonotype originated in a human donor who had COVID-19. Sequencing was performed on central memory CD4+ T cells from blood, taken before the COVID-19 pandemic. In nucleotides, the CDR3 is TGTGCCAGCAGCCAAGGGCGGGCCAACACTGAAGCTTTCTTT. Translation: CASSQGRANTEAFF. Filled out from reference TRBV11-3 and TRBJ1-1, the complete variable domain reads EAGVVQSPRYKIIEKKQPVAFWCNPISGHNTLYWYLQNLGQGPELLIRYENEEAVDDSQLPKDRFSAERLKGVDSTLKIQPAELGDSAVYLCASSQGRANTEAFFGQGTRLTVV.